This T cell receptor (beta chain) stems from a study of blood T cell repertoires in COVID-19. V was trimmed by 6 bases and J by 3 bases, leaving 15 bases between them. This CDR3 is built from 15 residues. In germline, CDR1 is LGHNT, CDR2 FRNRAP. As originally analysed: Reference gene primer amplification gave estimated nucleated cell counts. Some clones are missing from TCRdb's copy, which holds only in-frame ones; the method was immunoSEQ multiplex PCR. V and J calls and clone size are given by that table; D and trimming were obtained from the DNA. The sample includes more than 95,000 clones, about four fifths of them seen just once.

This chain joins TRBV12-5 and TRBJ2-1; possible D gene TRBD1, 5 bases. The sequence was collected from a man between 60 and 75 years old with acute or convalescent COVID-19. Sequencing was done on a sample of peripheral blood. The CDR3 DNA reads TGTGCTAGTGGCCCGACAGAGGCACTCTACAATGAGCAGTTCTTC. It codes for CASGPTEALYNEQFF.